A single sample is the source of the 14 T cell receptor beta chains below, sequenced in a study of T cell repertoires in cytomegalovirus infection. For these TCRs, the target antigens are not known. Via MiXCR, TCRdb re-called the reads, giving one row per CDR3 protein. The data contain about 570,000 distinct CDR3 sequences, almost 40% of them singletons. Source: cultured PBMCs, taken from culture after CMV antigen stimulation. These receptors were collected from a human donor in good health (CMV status not recorded). Some clones in this sample may be carry-over from other donors' samples.

CDR3 region: CASSADRFTGANVLTF. CDR3 nucleotide sequence: TGTGCCAGCAGCGCGGACAGGTTTACTGGGGCCAACGTCCTGACTTTC. V and J are TRBV2 and TRBJ2-6; 7 positions agree with TRBD1. CDR1 and CDR2 (germline): SNHLY, FYNNEI. Trimming removed 6 bases from V and 2 bases from J; junction bases left unmatched: 7. The CDR3 is 16 amino acids.

This clonotype has a handful of counts. V and J are TRBV10-3 and TRBJ1-6; no definite D call. Germline loops: CDR1 ENHRY, CDR2 SYGVKD. CDR3 length equals 16 residues. The V and J ends lost 0 bases and 6 bases respectively, with 12 bases between them. DNA for the CDR3: TGTGCCATCAGTGAGTCACCCGGGTATGGTAATTCACCCCTCCACTTT. Its protein is CAISESPGYGNSPLHF.

This chain links TRBV19 with TRBJ1-5, with D maybe TRBD1 (6 bases). CDR1 LNHDA and CDR2 SQIVND come from the germline V gene (reference sequence). CDR3 length: 15 amino acids. Between the trimmed V and J ends, which lost 5 bases and 9 bases, there was a span of 20 bases. The chain's CDR3 is CASSHDRWVIAPQHF. The CDR3 coding sequence is TGTGCCAGTAGTCATGACAGGTGGGTAATTGCGCCCCAGCATTTT.

This clonotype was picked up one time. This chain connects TRBV25-1 to TRBJ2-3; D tentatively reads TRBD1 or TRBD2 (5 bases each). CDR1 and CDR2 from the germline V gene are MGHDK and SYGVNS. The CDR3 is 15 amino acids. V gave up 7 bases and J gave up 2 bases, with 16 bases separating them. The CDR3 region has the DNA TGTGCCAGCACCAACAGGTGGGGGACCACAGATACGCAGTATTTT. Translating gives CASTNRWGTTDTQYF.

The rearrangement uses TRBV6-5 and TRBJ2-2; D could derive from TRBD1 or TRBD2 (5 bases each). Trimming stripped 3 bases from V and 7 bases from J, with 15 bases between. CDR1 MNHEY and CDR2 SVGAGI come from the germline V gene. The CDR3 loop spans 15 amino acids. The CDR3 protein is CASSYFLRDGGELFF. The CDR3 region has the DNA TGTGCCAGCAGTTATTTTCTGAGGGACGGCGGGGAGCTGTTTTTT.

The chain uses TRBV5-1 and TRBJ2-1; 8 bases are shared with TRBD1. The CDR3 spans 15 residues. CDR1 is SGHRS, CDR2 YFSETQ, per germline. V was clipped by 0 bases and J by 9 bases; unmatched bases: 8. The CDR3 loop reads CASSLGAGGWSEQFF. As DNA, the CDR3 is TGCGCCAGCAGCTTGGGGGCAGGGGGCTGGAGTGAGCAGTTCTTC.

The table lists this clonotype with a few counts. The chain employs TRBV7-6 and TRBJ2-5; no firm D call. From germline, CDR1 is SGHVS and CDR2 FNYEAQ. This CDR3 region has 14 residues. The V end lost 6 bases, the J end lost 4 bases, and 15 bases lay between the germline ends. CDR3 region: CASSLRHVPETQYF. CDR3 in DNA: TGTGCCAGCAGTTTGAGACATGTCCCAGAGACCCAGTACTTC.

The chain links TRBV7-6 to TRBJ2-3, with D unclear. The V gene's germline CDR1 is SGHVS and CDR2 FNYEAQ. There are 15 residues in the CDR3. Trimming took 1 base from V and 2 from J, leaving 10 bases between them. The CDR3 loop is CASSLVRSDTDTQYF. The CDR3 nucleotides read TGTGCCAGCAGCTTAGTGCGGAGCGACACAGATACGCAGTATTTT.

The chain employs TRBV7-8 and TRBJ2-7; D is ambiguous. The CDR3 has 16 amino acids. Germline CDR1 is SGHVS and CDR2 is FQNEAQ. The V gene lost 1 base and the J gene lost 0 bases, with 13 bases spanning the gap. CDR3 sequence (DNA): TGTGCCAGCAGCTTAGGCTCGGCGGAGAGCTCCTACGAGCAGTACTTC. Its protein is CASSLGSAESSYEQYF.

This clonotype appeared many times. V gene TRBV7-2 combines with J gene TRBJ2-3; maybe TRBD2 (7 bases). The germline CDR1 and CDR2 sequences are SGHTA and FQGNSA. The CDR3 runs 15 residues. The germline V and J ends were trimmed by 0 bases and 6 bases, with 13 bases remaining between them. The CDR3 region has the DNA TGTGCCAGCAGCTTAGCGGGGGGGCCAGGCGATACGCAGTATTTT. This translates into CASSLAGGPGDTQYF.

The chain is built from TRBV6-5 and TRBJ2-7, with D maybe TRBD1 (5 bases). The V and J ends lost 5 bases and 2 bases respectively, with 16 bases between them. Looked up from germline, CDR1 is MNHEY and CDR2 is SVGAGI. CDR3 size: 15 residues. Written as DNA, the CDR3 is TGTGCCAGCAGTCAACCCTCGACAGCAACCTACGAGCAGTACTTC. It codes for CASSQPSTATYEQYF.

This clonotype showed up just a few times. This chain joins TRBV5-1 and TRBJ1-3; perhaps TRBD1 as D (6 bases). Germline V gene lookup returns CDR1 SGHRS and CDR2 YFSETQ. The CDR3 consists of 15 residues. The ends were cut back, 4 bases at V and 2 bases at J, with 13 bases in the middle. The CDR3 region is CASSPSAGAGNTIYF. For the CDR3, the DNA is TGCGCCAGCAGCCCCTCGGCAGGGGCTGGAAACACCATATATTTT.

A single count supports this clonotype. The chain employs TRBV20-1 and TRBJ1-1, with a possible D match to TRBD1 (5 bases). The CDR3 contains 17 residues. V lost 5 bases to trimming and J lost 0 bases, with 22 bases between them. Germline values: CDR1 DFQATT, CDR2 SNEGSKA (reference sequence). The CDR3 reads CSALKIPGRNMNTEAFF. The CDR3 nucleotides are TGCAGTGCTCTTAAGATACCGGGACGGAACATGAACACTGAAGCTTTCTTT.

The chain couples TRBV12-3 or TRBV12-4 to TRBJ2-1; 16 positions agree with TRBD2. This CDR3 is 14 amino acids long. V trimming: 6 bases; J trimming: 14 bases; junction bases outside the gene matches: 7. CDR3 region: CASSPGLAGGPEFF. DNA for the CDR3: TGTGCCAGCAGCCCGGGACTAGCGGGAGGGCCGGAGTTCTTC.